These T cell receptor beta chains were read from a single sample in a study of early stage breast cancer tumors. Only in-frame clones appear in the TCRdb table, and some are missing; sequencing was by immunoSEQ multiplex PCR. The sample has 25,000 to 30,000 clones; around four fifths are singletons. Sequencing used blood. Receptors were obtained from a person aged 50-59 years with breast cancer. Each CDR3 is given with its conserved first and last residue. A D gene is named only where the DNA matches it firmly. Expanded clones are given a class, and other clones once, few, many or no size at all.

d_call j_call clone_size cdr3_length v_call cdr3_nt cdr3_aa
TRBD2 TRBJ2-3 once 17 TRBV28 TGTGCCAGCAGTACCCGACTAGCGGGGGGGCCAAAAGATACGCAGTATTTT CASSTRLAGGPKDTQYF
TRBD1 TRBJ2-7 few 15 TRBV2 TGTGCCAGCAGAGAGAGACAGGGGGGCACCTACGAGCAGTACTTC CASRERQGGTYEQYF
. TRBJ2-7 . 12 TRBV19 TGTGCCAGTATGCAGACCGGCGGGGAGCAGTACTTC CASMQTGGEQYF
TRBD1 TRBJ1-4 . 14 TRBV27 TGTGCCAGCAGTCCACAGGGGCTTGGAGAAAAACTGTTTTTT CASSPQGLGEKLFF
. TRBJ1-2 . 11 TRBV18 TGTGCCAGCTCCTCAGCCAGGGGCTACACCTTC CASSSARGYTF
TRBD1 TRBJ2-1 . 12 TRBV7-8 TGTGCCAGCAGCACTACAGGGGTCGAGCAGTTCTTC CASSTTGVEQFF
TRBD1 TRBJ1-4 . 14 TRBV5-1 TGCGCCAGCAGCTCCGGGACAGTCCTTGAAAAACTGTTTTTT CASSSGTVLEKLFF
. TRBJ2-5 . 14 TRBV14 TGTGCCAGCAGCCATCATGGGGCTGGAGAGACCCAGTACTTC CASSHHGAGETQYF
. TRBJ1-1 . 15 TRBV19 TGTGCCAGTACCCCTGGGACATCTAAGAACACTGAAGCTTTCTTT CASTPGTSKNTEAFF
. TRBJ2-7 . 15 TRBV6-6 TGTGCCAGCAGTTACTCGGGTGCTATCTCCTACGAGCAGTACTTC CASSYSGAISYEQYF
. TRBJ1-1 . 16 TRBV11-3 TGTGCCAGCAGCTTAGAGGAAGGAGGGGCGAACACTGAAGCTTTCTTT CASSLEEGGANTEAFF
TRBD2 TRBJ2-7 . 14 TRBV2 TGTGCCAGCAGTGATTGGCGGGAGAGTTACGAGCAGTACTTC CASSDWRESYEQYF
TRBD2 TRBJ2-7 . 15 TRBV9 TGTGCCAGCAGCGTAGGGTCTAGCGGGGGGAACGAGCAGTACTTC CASSVGSSGGNEQYF
. TRBJ2-1 . 11 TRBV6-1 TGTGCCAGCAAGGATTACAATGAGCAGTTCTTC CASKDYNEQFF
. TRBJ2-2 . 15 TRBV19 TGTGCCAGTAGTATAGACGGGGCGACCACCGGGGAGCTGTTTTTT CASSIDGATTGELFF
TRBD2 TRBJ2-1 . 17 TRBV4-2 TGTGCCAGCAGCCTCGGGGGTAGCGGGGATTCCTACAATGAGCAGTTCTTC CASSLGGSGDSYNEQFF
. TRBJ2-1 . 13 TRBV18 TGTGCCAGCTCACCCGACGCGAGGGGAGCGCAGTTCTTC CASSPDARGAQFF
. TRBJ2-3 . 9 TRBV7-2 TGTGCCAGCAGCACCACCGGGTATTTT CASSTTGYF
. TRBJ1-1 . 12 TRBV18 TGTGCCAGCTCACCGATCACAGGGAAAGCTTTCTTT CASSPITGKAFF
. TRBJ2-7 . 16 TRBV7-9 TGTGCCAGCAGCTTAATTCCAGGACGGCGAGCCTACGAGCAGTACTTC CASSLIPGRRAYEQYF
TRBD2 TRBJ2-5 . 15 TRBV9 TGTGCCAGCAGCGTGACTAGCGGGGGGCAAGAGACCCAGTACTTC CASSVTSGGQETQYF
. TRBJ2-5 . 16 TRBV7-3 TGTGCCAGCAGCCCCGTGGGTGGGGGACGTCAAGAGACCCAGTACTTC CASSPVGGGRQETQYF
. TRBJ2-7 . 13 TRBV27 TGTGCCAGCAGTTCGGTTCCAGGGGCCGAGCAGTACTTC CASSSVPGAEQYF
. TRBJ1-1 . 17 TRBV5-1 TGCGCCAGCAGCTCACCGGGACGACGGGGATCGGGCACTGAAGCTTTCTTT CASSSPGRRGSGTEAFF
. TRBJ2-1 . 13 TRBV6-1 TGTGCCAGCATTAACAGAGGCTACAATGAGCAGTTCTTC CASINRGYNEQFF
. TRBJ1-1 . 15 TRBV6-5 TGTGCCAGCAGTTCCCCCCCTGGACGGCACACTGAAGCTTTCTTT CASSSPPGRHTEAFF
TRBD1 TRBJ2-3 . 14 TRBV5-4 TGTGCCACCCGCCGGGACAGGGGGTCAGATACGCAGTATTTT CATRRDRGSDTQYF
. TRBJ2-7 . 12 TRBV28 TGTGCCAGCACTACTGCCGGGTACGAGCAGTACTTC CASTTAGYEQYF
. TRBJ1-5 . 15 TRBV2 TGTGCCAGCAGTGAATCAGGGTTAGGGAATCAGCCCCAGCATTTT CASSESGLGNQPQHF
TRBD2 TRBJ2-3 . 16 TRBV6-6 TGTGCCAGCAGTTACCCCAAAGCGGGAGGCCGGGATACGCAGTATTTT CASSYPKAGGRDTQYF
TRBD2 TRBJ2-1 . 17 TRBV11-2 TGTGCCAGCAGCTTAGGCTACCTAGCGGGAGGTAATAATGAGCAGTTCTTC CASSLGYLAGGNNEQFF
TRBD1 TRBJ1-2 . 16 TRBV4-2 TGTGCCAGCAGCCCGCGGGGGACAGGGTCATGGGAAGGCTACACCTTC CASSPRGTGSWEGYTF
. TRBJ2-3 . 15 TRBV9 TGTGCCAGCAGCCCCTGGGGGCTACAGGAAGATACGCAGTATTTT CASSPWGLQEDTQYF
TRBD2 TRBJ2-3 . 16 TRBV9 TGTGCCAGCAGCGTAGGCAGCGGGAGAGGAGCAGATACGCAGTATTTT CASSVGSGRGADTQYF
. TRBJ1-1 . 12 TRBV7-9 TGTGCCAGCAGCTTCCAGAACACTGAAGCTTTCTTT CASSFQNTEAFF
. TRBJ2-7 . 12 TRBV19 TGTGCCAGTACCTCAAAGGCCTACGAGCAGTACTTC CASTSKAYEQYF
. TRBJ2-4 . 14 TRBV10-3 TGTGCCATCAGTGAGTCGCCAGGGGAAAACATTCAGTACTTC CAISESPGENIQYF
. TRBJ2-5 . 15 TRBV19 TGTGCCAGTAGTACCTCGGCAGGCGGCCGGGAGACCCAGTACTTC CASSTSAGGRETQYF
. TRBJ1-1 . 11 TRBV2 TGTGCCAGCAGAGACGGCCCGTGGCTGTTCTTT CASRDGPWLFF
. TRBJ2-3 . 13 TRBV4-1 TGCGCCAGCAGCAGCCGGCGACCTGATACGCAGTATTTT CASSSRRPDTQYF
TRBD1 TRBJ1-5 . 15 TRBV2 TGTGCCAGCAGCGAGAGTAAGGGGGCACACCAGCCCCAGCATTTT CASSESKGAHQPQHF
TRBD1 TRBJ1-1 few 15 TRBV5-4 TGTGCCAGCAGGGGACAGGGGATAGTAAGAACTGAAGCTTTCTTT CASRGQGIVRTEAFF
. TRBJ2-7 . 12 TRBV29-1 TGCAGCGTTGATGGCAGACAAGACGAGCAGTACTTC CSVDGRQDEQYF
. TRBJ2-7 . 15 TRBV2 TGTGCCAGCAGTGGGGTTGGATTTCCCCCATCCGAGCAGTACTTC CASSGVGFPPSEQYF
. TRBJ2-5 . 14 TRBV10-2 TGCGCCAGCAGTGAGGGGGCAGCCCAAGAGACCCAGTACTTC CASSEGAAQETQYF
TRBD2 TRBJ2-1 once 17 TRBV5-1 TGCGCCAGCAGCTTGGGGGGCCGGGGGACTAGCCTCGATGAGCAGTTCTTC CASSLGGRGTSLDEQFF
. TRBJ1-3 . 19 TRBV5-8 TGTGCCAGCAATGAGGTGTGGGGGCCCGCGGGAGCGAAAGGAAACACCATATATTTT CASNEVWGPAGAKGNTIYF
. TRBJ1-4 . 13 TRBV5-4 TGTGCCAGCATACCGCCAGGTAATGAAAAACTGTTTTTT CASIPPGNEKLFF
. TRBJ1-6 . 14 TRBV6-1 TGTGCCAGCAGCCCAACCCCAGCCAGTTCACCCCTCCACTTT CASSPTPASSPLHF
TRBD2 TRBJ2-1 . 19 TRBV27 TGTGCCAGCAGTTTATCATGGATGTTAGCGGGAGGCGGGCGTAATGAGCAGTTCTTC CASSLSWMLAGGGRNEQFF
. TRBJ1-1 once 13 TRBV18 TGTGCCGCTCTGAGCGGGGGGAACACTGAAGCTTTCTTT CAALSGGNTEAFF
. TRBJ1-2 . 15 TRBV28 TGTGCCAGCAGTTTACAGGGCGGGGCGAACTATGGCTACACCTTC CASSLQGGANYGYTF
TRBD2 TRBJ2-1 . 13 TRBV7-3 TGTGCCAGCAGCTTCGGGGGAGGGAATGAGCAGTTCTTC CASSFGGGNEQFF
. TRBJ2-2 . 14 TRBV6-4 TGTGCCAGCAGGAAGGCTTCAAACACCGGGGAGCTGTTTTTT CASRKASNTGELFF
. TRBJ1-5 few 15 TRBV28 TGTGCCAGCCACCCACAAAGACGGCCCCATCAGCCCCAGCATTTT CASHPQRRPHQPQHF
TRBD1 TRBJ1-2 . 14 TRBV5-4 TGTGCCAGCAGCGTGGGACAGGAAACCTATGGCTACACCTTC CASSVGQETYGYTF
. TRBJ2-5 . 16 TRBV7-2 TGTGCCAGCAGCTTACAAGAATTCAGGGTCCTGGAGACCCAGTACTTC CASSLQEFRVLETQYF
. TRBJ2-5 . 15 TRBV5-1 TGCGCCAGCAGCTTGGAAATCGGTGACCAAGAGACCCAGTACTTC CASSLEIGDQETQYF
. TRBJ2-3 . 16 TRBV5-4 TGTGCCAGCAGCCCCCGAGCAGGGCGGGGTACAGATACGCAGTATTTT CASSPRAGRGTDTQYF
. TRBJ1-2 once 14 TRBV2 TGTGCCAGCAGTGAAGGGGCCAGCCCTGATGGCTACACCTTC CASSEGASPDGYTF